This record concerns one TCR beta chain sequence. Per the original methods: By means of reference gene primer amplification, nucleated cell counts were estimated. Clones were read by immunoSEQ multiplex PCR, and TCRdb kept only the in-frame ones, dropping some. V and J calls and clone size are as listed in that table; D and trimming were resolved from the DNA. Of some 100,000 clones in the sample, almost 80% are singletons; the top ten hold less than 20%. CDR3 size: 14 residues. Per the germline V gene, CDR1 is SGHAT and CDR2 is FQNNGV. V was trimmed by 1 base and J by 6 bases, leaving 10 bases between them. The record originates from a study of blood T cell repertoires in COVID-19.

The clonotype comes from a human donor in a cohort sampled during active COVID-19. Sequencing used peripheral blood. This sequence joins TRBV11-2 and TRBJ1-5; no clear D gene. CDR3 protein: CASSLAAGGQPQHF. Written as DNA, the CDR3 is TGTGCCAGCAGCTTAGCGGCGGGAGGTCAGCCCCAGCATTTT.